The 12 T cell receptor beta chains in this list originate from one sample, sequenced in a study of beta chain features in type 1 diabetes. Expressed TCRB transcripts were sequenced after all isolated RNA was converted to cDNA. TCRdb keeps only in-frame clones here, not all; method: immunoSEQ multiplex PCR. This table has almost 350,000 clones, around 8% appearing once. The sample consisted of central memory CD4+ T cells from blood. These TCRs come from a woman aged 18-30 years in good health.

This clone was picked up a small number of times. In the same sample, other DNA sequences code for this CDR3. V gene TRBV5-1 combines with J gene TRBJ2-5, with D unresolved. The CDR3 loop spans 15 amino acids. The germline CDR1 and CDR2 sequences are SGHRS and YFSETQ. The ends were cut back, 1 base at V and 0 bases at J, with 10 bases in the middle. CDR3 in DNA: TGCGCCAGCAGCTTGAGTGGACCTTACCAAGAGACCCAGTACTTC. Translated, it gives CASSLSGPYQETQYF.

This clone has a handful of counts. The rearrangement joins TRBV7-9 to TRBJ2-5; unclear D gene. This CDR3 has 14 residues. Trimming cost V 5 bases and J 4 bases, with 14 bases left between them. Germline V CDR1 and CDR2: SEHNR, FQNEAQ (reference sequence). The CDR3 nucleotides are TGTGCCAGCAGCCAAGCTAGTGGGCGAGAGACCCAGTACTTC. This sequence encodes CASSQASGRETQYF.

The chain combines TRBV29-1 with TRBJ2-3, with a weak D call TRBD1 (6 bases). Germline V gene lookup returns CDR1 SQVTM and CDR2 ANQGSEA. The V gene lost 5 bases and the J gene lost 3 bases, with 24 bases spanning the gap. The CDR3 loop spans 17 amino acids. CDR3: CSVSDYQGPLRTDTQYF. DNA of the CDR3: TGCAGCGTTTCTGACTACCAGGGGCCCCTGAGGACAGATACGCAGTATTTT.

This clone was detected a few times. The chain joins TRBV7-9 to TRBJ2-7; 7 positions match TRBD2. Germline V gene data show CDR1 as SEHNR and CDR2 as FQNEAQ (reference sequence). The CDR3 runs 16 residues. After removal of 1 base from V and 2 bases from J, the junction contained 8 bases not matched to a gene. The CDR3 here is CASSLGVGRVTYEQYF. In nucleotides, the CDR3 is TGTGCCAGCAGCTTAGGTGTAGGGAGGGTAACCTACGAGCAGTACTTC. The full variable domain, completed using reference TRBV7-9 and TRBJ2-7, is DTGVSQNPRHKITKRGQNVTFRCDPISEHNRLYWYRQTLGQGPEFLTYFQNEAQLEKSRLLSDRFSAERPKGSFSTLEIQRTEQGDSAMYLCASSLGVGRVTYEQYFGPGTRLTVT.

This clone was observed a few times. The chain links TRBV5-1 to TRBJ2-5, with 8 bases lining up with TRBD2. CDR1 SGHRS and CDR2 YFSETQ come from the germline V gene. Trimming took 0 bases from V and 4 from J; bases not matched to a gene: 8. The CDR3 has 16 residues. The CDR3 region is CASSLGAPLAGETQYF. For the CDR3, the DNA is TGCGCCAGCAGCTTGGGCGCTCCGCTAGCGGGAGAGACCCAGTACTTC.

CDR3 in DNA: TGCGCCAGCAGCTCTCAGGGGGCAAACAATGAGCAGTTCTTC. Residues: CASSSQGANNEQFF. The chain has TRBV5-1 and TRBJ2-1; 8 bases fit TRBD1. Germline trimming cut 3 bases from V and 5 bases from J; bases unmatched to any gene: 4. In germline, CDR1 is SGHRS, CDR2 YFSETQ. The CDR3 spans 14 residues.

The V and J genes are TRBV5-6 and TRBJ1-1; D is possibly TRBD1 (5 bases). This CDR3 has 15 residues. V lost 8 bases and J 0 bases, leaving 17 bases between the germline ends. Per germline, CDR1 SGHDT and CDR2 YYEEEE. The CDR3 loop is CASLQAGRMNTEAFF. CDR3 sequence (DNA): TGTGCCAGTCTGCAAGCGGGACGGATGAACACTGAAGCTTTCTTT.

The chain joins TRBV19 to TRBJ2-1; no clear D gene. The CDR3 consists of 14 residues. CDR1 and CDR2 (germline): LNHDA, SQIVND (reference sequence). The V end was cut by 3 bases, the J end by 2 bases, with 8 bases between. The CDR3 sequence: CASSMDRTYNEQFF. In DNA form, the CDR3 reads TGTGCCAGTAGTATGGATAGGACCTACAATGAGCAGTTCTTC.

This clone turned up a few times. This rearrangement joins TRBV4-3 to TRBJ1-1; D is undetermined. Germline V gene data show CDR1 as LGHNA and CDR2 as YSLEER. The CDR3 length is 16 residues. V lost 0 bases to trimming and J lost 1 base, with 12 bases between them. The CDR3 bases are TGCGCCAGCAGCCAAGAGGTGTGGCAGCAGAACACTGAAGCTTTCTTT. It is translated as CASSQEVWQQNTEAFF.

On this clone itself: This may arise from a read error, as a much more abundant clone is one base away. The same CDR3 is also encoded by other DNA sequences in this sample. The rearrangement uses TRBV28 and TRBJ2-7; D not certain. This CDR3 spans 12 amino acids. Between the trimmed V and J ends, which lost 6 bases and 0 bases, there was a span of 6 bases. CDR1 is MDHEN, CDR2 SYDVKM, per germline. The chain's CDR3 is CASSSSSYEQYF. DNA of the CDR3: TGTGCCAGCAGCTCCAGCTCCTACGAGCAGTACTTC.

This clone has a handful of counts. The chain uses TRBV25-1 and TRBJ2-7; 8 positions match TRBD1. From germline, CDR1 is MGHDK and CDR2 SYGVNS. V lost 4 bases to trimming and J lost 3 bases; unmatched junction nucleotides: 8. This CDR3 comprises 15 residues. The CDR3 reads CASSVGQGLVYEQYF. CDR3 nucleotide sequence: TGTGCCAGCAGTGTAGGACAGGGTTTAGTCTACGAGCAGTACTTC.

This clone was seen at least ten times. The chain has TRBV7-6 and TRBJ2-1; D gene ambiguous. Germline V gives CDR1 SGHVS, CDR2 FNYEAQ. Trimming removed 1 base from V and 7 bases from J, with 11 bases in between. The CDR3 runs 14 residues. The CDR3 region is CASSLDPSRNEQFF. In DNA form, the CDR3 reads TGTGCCAGCAGCTTAGACCCGTCCCGGAATGAGCAGTTCTTC.